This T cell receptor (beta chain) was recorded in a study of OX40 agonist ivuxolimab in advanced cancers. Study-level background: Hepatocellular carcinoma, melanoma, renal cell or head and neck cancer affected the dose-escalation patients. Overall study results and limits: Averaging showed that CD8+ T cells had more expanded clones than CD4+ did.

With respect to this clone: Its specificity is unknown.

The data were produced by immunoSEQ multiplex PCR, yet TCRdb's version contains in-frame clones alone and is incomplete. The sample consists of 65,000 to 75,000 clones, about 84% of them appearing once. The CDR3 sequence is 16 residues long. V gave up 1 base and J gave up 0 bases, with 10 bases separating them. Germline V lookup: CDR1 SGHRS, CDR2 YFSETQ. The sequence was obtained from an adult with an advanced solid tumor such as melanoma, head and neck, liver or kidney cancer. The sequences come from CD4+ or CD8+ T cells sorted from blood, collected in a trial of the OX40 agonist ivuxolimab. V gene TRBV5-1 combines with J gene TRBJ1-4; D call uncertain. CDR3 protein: CASSLSGRSTNEKLFF. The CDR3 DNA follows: TGCGCCAGCAGCTTGTCGGGGAGGTCAACTAATGAAAAACTGTTTTTT. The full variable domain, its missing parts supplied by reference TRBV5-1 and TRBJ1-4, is KAGVTQTPRYLIKTRGQQVTLSCSPISGHRSVSWYQQTPGQGLQFLFEYFSETQRNKGNFPGRFSGRQFSNSRSEMNVSTLELGDSALYLCASSLSGRSTNEKLFFGSGTQLSVL.